This entry describes one TCR beta chain. This entry belongs to a study of control samples from healthy donors and cancer patients. V dropped 6 bases and J dropped 7 bases, with 12 bases sitting between them. Germline lookup yields CDR1 ENHRY and CDR2 SYGVKD. The CDR3 has 13 amino acids. Data came from immunoSEQ multiplex PCR; TCRdb stores just in-frame clones and leaves some out. The repertoire holds about 130,000 clones, with approximately 92% as singletons. Material for sequencing was blood. The sequence derives from a young man in good health. J is TRBJ1-4 and V is TRBV10-3; maybe TRBD1 (6 bases). CDR3 bases: TGTGCCATCAGAGGGGGGGATAGTGAAAAACTGTTTTTT. Its protein is CAIRGGDSEKLFF.